These T cell receptor beta chains were read from a single sample in a study of OX40 agonist ivuxolimab in advanced cancers. The assay was immunoSEQ multiplex PCR, and TCRdb's table has in-frame clones only and misses some. The sample has more than 50,000 clones; 80% to 90% are singletons. This sample comprised CD4+ or CD8+ T cells sorted from blood, obtained in a trial of the OX40 agonist ivuxolimab. These receptors were taken from an adult with an advanced solid tumor such as melanoma, head and neck, liver or kidney cancer. The CDR3 runs from the conserved cysteine through the conserved F or W. A D gene is named only where the DNA matches it firmly. For some rows the clone size is stated as once, few or many, or as a class when expanded; others skip it.

NA	TRBJ2-2	TRBV19	NA	TGTGCCAGTAGTATAGGGGGGGACGGCGGGGAGCTGTTTTTT	CASSIGGDGGELFF
NA	TRBJ1-2	TRBV11-1	NA	TGTGCCAGCAGCTTTGGACCTTATGGCTACACCTTC	CASSFGPYGYTF
NA	TRBJ2-1	TRBV27	NA	TGTGCCAGCAGTTTACGGGTCTACAATGAGCAGTTCTTC	CASSLRVYNEQFF
NA	TRBJ1-1	TRBV7-8	NA	TGTGCCAGCAGCCACGGGAGCCCCGGAGCTTTCTTT	CASSHGSPGAFF
NA	TRBJ2-2	TRBV19	NA	TGTGCCAGTAGCGGGACATCGACCGGGGAGCTGTTTTTT	CASSGTSTGELFF
NA	TRBJ1-3	TRBV19	NA	TGTGCCAGTATGAGGCCCAACCTTTCTGGAAACACCATATATTTT	CASMRPNLSGNTIYF
NA	TRBJ1-5	TRBV10-2	NA	TGCGCCAGCAGCAAATCGGGGGGAGCCAATCAGCCCCAGCATTTT	CASSKSGGANQPQHF
NA	TRBJ2-7	TRBV28	NA	TGTGCCAGCAGTTCCGACGACGGAGTCCTCTACGAGCAGTACTTC	CASSSDDGVLYEQYF
NA	TRBJ2-7	TRBV5-1	TRBD2	TGCGCCAGCAGCCCGGGACTAGCGGGTTCCTACGAGCAGTACTTC	CASSPGLAGSYEQYF
NA	TRBJ2-4	TRBV6-1	NA	TGTGCCAGCAGTGGGGGGGCCAAAAACATTCAGTACTTC	CASSGGAKNIQYF
NA	TRBJ2-1	TRBV27	TRBD1	TGTGCCAGCAGTTTATCCCCGGGACAGGACTACAATGAGCAGTTCTTC	CASSLSPGQDYNEQFF
few	TRBJ2-1	TRBV4-1	TRBD2	TGCGCCAGCAGCCAAGGCGGGAGCTCCTACAATGAGCAGTTCTTC	CASSQGGSSYNEQFF
NA	TRBJ2-1	TRBV5-8	TRBD2	TGTGCCAGCAGTCCCGGGACTAGCGGGTACAATGAGCAGTTCTTC	CASSPGTSGYNEQFF
NA	TRBJ1-4	TRBV19	NA	TGTGCCACCAAAGGGTCCCGGGGAGAAAAACTGTTTTTT	CATKGSRGEKLFF
NA	TRBJ2-1	TRBV29-1	TRBD2	TGCAGCGTTGATCGACTAGCGGGAGCCAACAATGAGCAGTTCTTC	CSVDRLAGANNEQFF
NA	TRBJ2-5	TRBV14	NA	TGTGCCAGCAGCCAAGAGGGACGTGAGACCCAGTACTTC	CASSQEGRETQYF
few	TRBJ2-7	TRBV30	NA	TGTGCCTGGGCACCGGGGCCGATAAGAGAGCAGTACTTC	CAWAPGPIREQYF
NA	TRBJ2-7	TRBV5-8	NA	TGTGCCAGCAGCGGGGACCAAGGGTACGAGCAGTACTTC	CASSGDQGYEQYF
NA	TRBJ2-7	TRBV16	NA	TGTGCCAGCAGCCAATCGATTCGGGATTACGAGCAGTACTTC	CASSQSIRDYEQYF
NA	TRBJ2-1	TRBV19	TRBD1	TGTGCCAGTAGTATTCCAGGGGGCCTGAATGAGCAGTTCTTC	CASSIPGGLNEQFF
NA	TRBJ1-5	TRBV6-4	NA	TGTGCCAGCAGTCTTAGGGGAGGGCTCAATCAGCCCCAGCATTTT	CASSLRGGLNQPQHF
NA	TRBJ2-7	TRBV7-9	NA	TGTGCCAGCAGCCCAAAGGGCCCCTACGAGCAGTACTTC	CASSPKGPYEQYF
NA	TRBJ1-2	TRBV28	NA	TGTGCCAGCAGTTTGGTCCAGGGCGGAAACTATGGCTACACCTTC	CASSLVQGGNYGYTF
NA	TRBJ2-7	TRBV2	NA	TGTGCCAGCAGTCCCCTAGCGTACGAGCAGTACTTC	CASSPLAYEQYF
NA	TRBJ2-7	TRBV27	TRBD2	TGTGCCAGCAGTCCGTCTAGCGGATACTACGAGCAGTACTTC	CASSPSSGYYEQYF
NA	TRBJ2-5	TRBV6-5	NA	TGTGCCAGCAGTTACTCAGGACAGTCTCCAGAGACCCAGTACTTC	CASSYSGQSPETQYF
NA	TRBJ1-2	TRBV11-2	NA	TGTGCCAGCAGCTTAGTATCCGGACACCCGCCGAATGGCTACACCTTC	CASSLVSGHPPNGYTF
NA	TRBJ2-5	TRBV5-6	NA	TGTGCCAGCAGCTCCGGGACAGGCGGGGGGTCGGCCCAGTACTTC	CASSSGTGGGSAQYF
NA	TRBJ2-2	TRBV7-9	NA	TGTGCCAGCAGCTCTACCGGGGGCGAGGGCACCGGGGAGCTGTTTTTT	CASSSTGGEGTGELFF
NA	TRBJ1-2	TRBV9	TRBD1	TGTGCCAGCAGCCAGGGTGGGGACAGGGCGGGTGGCTACACCTTC	CASSQGGDRAGGYTF
NA	TRBJ2-7	TRBV28	NA	TGTGCCAGCAGTTTTTACTTTTCCTACGAGCAGTACTTC	CASSFYFSYEQYF
NA	TRBJ2-1	TRBV12-2	NA	TGTGCAAGTCGCCGAAACCGGCTCCGAAGCTCCTACAATGAGCAGTTCTTC	CASRRNRLRSSYNEQFF
NA	TRBJ2-2	TRBV2	NA	TGTGCCAGCAGTGACCTTGGGGGGGCGCACACCGGGGAGCTGTTTTTT	CASSDLGGAHTGELFF
NA	TRBJ2-7	TRBV13	NA	TGTGCCAGCAGTACTACTACTTGGACTGGCGGAAGCTCCTACGAGCAGTACTTC	CASSTTTWTGGSSYEQYF
NA	TRBJ2-2	TRBV28	NA	TGTGCCAGCACGAAAGGAGGGGGGAACACCGGGGAGCTGTTTTTT	CASTKGGGNTGELFF
NA	TRBJ1-4	TRBV28	NA	TGTGCCAGCAGGCAATCGGGAAATGAAAAACTGTTTTTT	CASRQSGNEKLFF
once	TRBJ2-2	TRBV11-2	NA	TGTGCCAGCAGCTTTCTCACCGGGGAGCTGTTTTTT	CASSFLTGELFF
NA	TRBJ2-7	TRBV7-2	NA	TGTGCCAGCAGCTTATATGGACAGACCTACGAGCAGTACTTC	CASSLYGQTYEQYF
NA	TRBJ1-1	TRBV7-2	NA	TGTGCCAGTACCAAAAACCCGGGAGAGGAAGCTTTCTTT	CASTKNPGEEAFF
NA	TRBJ2-3	TRBV2	TRBD2	TGTGCCAGCAGTCGGCTAGCGGCGTTCACAGATACGCAGTATTTT	CASSRLAAFTDTQYF
NA	TRBJ2-7	TRBV5-8	TRBD1	TGTGCCAGCAGCTTGAGAAGGACAGGCTCCTACGAGCAGTACTTC	CASSLRRTGSYEQYF
NA	TRBJ1-2	TRBV14	NA	TGTGCCAGCAGCCCCCTGGGGGCCTGGGGGCCGAGACACGGCTACACCTTC	CASSPLGAWGPRHGYTF
NA	TRBJ2-5	TRBV5-5	NA	TGTGCCAGCAGCTTGGGCGGGGATCAAGAGACCCAGTACTTC	CASSLGGDQETQYF
once	TRBJ2-7	TRBV7-2	TRBD1	TGTGCCAGCAGCCTCCTAGGGACAGGGGGCGAGCAGTACTTC	CASSLLGTGGEQYF